The source of this TCR beta chain is a study of shared clonotypes between healthy human individuals. The V end was cut by 6 bases, the J end by 0 bases, with 27 bases between. This CDR3 has 20 amino acids. From germline, CDR1 is SGHNT and CDR2 YENEEA. Assay: immunoSEQ multiplex PCR; the TCRdb copy retains only in-frame clones and omits some. The profile shows about 1 million clones, roughly 75% of them singletons. The rearrangement links TRBV11-3 to TRBJ1-5, with D possibly TRBD1 on 6 matching bases. The sequencing sample was made of memory CD4+ T cells sorted from blood. The subset is: CD45RA-negative fraction. The TCR comes from a man aged 18 to 29 in good health. Here the CDR3 reads CASRVLCDRIKGCSNQPQHF. The DNA of the CDR3 is TGTGCCAGCAGGGTCCTTTGCGACAGGATTAAAGGATGTAGCAATCAGCCCCAGCATTTT.